This is a list of T cell receptor beta chains from one sample in a study of T cells in Graves' hyperthyroidism and ophthalmopathy. MiXCR, applied by TCRdb to the multiplex PCR reads, yields one record per CDR3 protein. The data contain 600,000 or so distinct CDR3 sequences, 14% of them singletons. The specimen was blood. Receptors were obtained from a woman aged 18-29 years with Graves' ophthalmopathy. Both conserved end residues are part of each CDR3. A D gene is named only where the DNA matches it firmly. The size field is filled for only some rows; it gives once, few, many or a size class.

d_call cdr3_length clone_size j_call v_call cdr3_nt cdr3_aa
. 15 many TRBJ1-2 TRBV28 TGTGCCAGCAGTTTATTTGTGTCCCTCAGATGGGGCTACACCTTC CASSLFVSLRWGYTF
. 13 once TRBJ1-4 TRBV28 TGTGCCAGCAGACAGAGGTTGAATGAAAAACTGTTTTTT CASRQRLNEKLFF
. 16 many TRBJ2-3 TRBV6-6 TGTGCCAGCAGTTATCGGCGGGACCTGGGGACAGATACGCAGTATTTT CASSYRRDLGTDTQYF
TRBD2 13 many TRBJ2-4 TRBV5-1 TGCGCCAGCAGCCCGGGACTAGCAAACATTCAGTACTTC CASSPGLANIQYF
TRBD1 15 many TRBJ2-7 TRBV4-3 TGCGCCAGCAGCCAAGAGTCCAGGGGGCATTACGAGCAGTACTTC CASSQESRGHYEQYF
. 16 many TRBJ1-6 TRBV27 TGTGCCAGCACTCCCCGACTGAGCTCCTATAATTCACCCCTCCACTTT CASTPRLSSYNSPLHF
. 15 many TRBJ2-1 TRBV20-1 TGCAGTGCTGACTACGTGAGAACCTCCTACAATGAGCAGTTCTTC CSADYVRTSYNEQFF
. 12 many TRBJ1-2 TRBV29-1 TGCAGCGTTGAGGACGGATACTATGGCTACACCTTC CSVEDGYYGYTF
. 14 . TRBJ2-7 TRBV28 TGTGCCAGCAGTTTGGTCGACGGGGGCTACGAGCAGTACTTC CASSLVDGGYEQYF
TRBD2 15 many TRBJ2-5 TRBV11-3 TGTGCCAGCAGTTCAGGGACTAGCGAGGAGGGGACCCAGTACTTC CASSSGTSEEGTQYF
TRBD1 14 . TRBJ1-4 TRBV20-1 TGCAGTGCTCAGGAGAGGGGGCAGGTTGAAAAACTGTTTTTT CSAQERGQVEKLFF
. 15 . TRBJ2-3 TRBV5-1 TGCGCCAGCAGTTACAGGGGGGGTTATTCAGATACGCAGTATTTT CASSYRGGYSDTQYF
. 19 . TRBJ1-3 TRBV15 TGTGCCACCAGCAGAGGCACACAACCGACAGTTGCCTCTGGAAACACCATATATTTT CATSRGTQPTVASGNTIYF
. 14 many TRBJ2-7 TRBV6-1 TGTGCCAGCGAATCTTGGGGGCCTGTTTACGAGCAGTACTTC CASESWGPVYEQYF
. 13 many TRBJ2-7 TRBV7-7 TGTGCTAGCAGCTTAGCGTGGGGTAACGAGCAGTACTTC CASSLAWGNEQYF
TRBD2 15 many TRBJ2-7 TRBV4-2 TGTGCCAGCAGCCAAGTAGGAGGAATAGCGGGAGAGCAGTACTTC CASSQVGGIAGEQYF
. 14 . TRBJ1-2 TRBV20-1 TGCAGTGCTAGAGATCCCCGGGGGGCCTATGGCTACACCTTC CSARDPRGAYGYTF
. 13 many TRBJ2-7 TRBV28 TGTGCCAGCACCCCAGGCGGGGCAGGCGAGCAGTACTTC CASTPGGAGEQYF
. 15 many TRBJ2-3 TRBV30 TGTGCCTGGAGTGGGTGGCGGCTCCGCCCAGATACGCAGTATTTT CAWSGWRLRPDTQYF
. 18 many TRBJ2-7 TRBV28 . CASSTSAETWSTVDEQYF
TRBD2 16 . TRBJ2-3 TRBV2 TGTGCCAGCAGTGGCCTGACTAGCACTAGCACAGATACGCAGTATTTT CASSGLTSTSTDTQYF
TRBD1 14 many TRBJ1-5 TRBV6-2/TRBV6-3 TGTGCCAGCAGCCAAGACAGGGACAACCAGCCCCAGCATTTT CASSQDRDNQPQHF
TRBD2 14 . TRBJ2-3 TRBV29-1 TGCAGCGTTGAAGGCGGGAGGGGGGCAGATACGCAGTATTTT CSVEGGRGADTQYF
. 14 few TRBJ2-7 TRBV6-1 TGTGCCAGCAGTGAAACACAGGGTTTCTACGAGCAGTACTTC CASSETQGFYEQYF
TRBD2 14 many TRBJ2-7 TRBV29-1 TGCAGCGCCGTGAGCGGGATGGGGCCCTACGAGCAGTACTTC CSAVSGMGPYEQYF
. 16 many TRBJ2-7 TRBV4-2 TGTGCCAGCAGCCAAGATTTTTTCAGCGGCTCCTACGAGCAGTACTTC CASSQDFFSGSYEQYF
. 16 many TRBJ1-5 TRBV12-3/TRBV12-4 TGTGCCAGCAGGGGGGAAACGGACCTTAGCAATCAGCCCCAGCATTTT CASRGETDLSNQPQHF
TRBD1 15 many TRBJ1-6 TRBV28 TGTGCCAGCAGTTCCACACAGGGGTACAATTCACCCCTCCACTTT CASSSTQGYNSPLHF
. 15 many TRBJ1-5 TRBV28 TGTGCCAGCAGTTTACGCAGGGAAAGAGGTCAGCCCCAGCATTTT CASSLRRERGQPQHF
. 15 many TRBJ2-3 TRBV7-6 TGTGCCAGCAGCTTATCCCGCTCCGACACAGATACGCAGTATTTT CASSLSRSDTDTQYF
. 15 many TRBJ2-5 TRBV10-3 TGTGCCATCAGTGGTGGACAGCCTAAATTAGAGACCCAGTACTTC CAISGGQPKLETQYF
TRBD1 17 few TRBJ2-6 TRBV19 TGTGCCAGTATGGAGGACAGGGATCTCTCTGGGGCCAACGTCCTGACTTTC CASMEDRDLSGANVLTF
. 14 many TRBJ1-1 TRBV13 TGTGCCAGCAGCGCGGGGGTCGGGGACACTGAAGCTTTCTTT CASSAGVGDTEAFF
. 13 many TRBJ1-1 TRBV27 TGTGCCAGCAGTCCGCTCTATTTCACTGAAGCTTTCTTT CASSPLYFTEAFF
. 13 many TRBJ2-5 TRBV2 TGTGCCAGCAGTTTTCACAGGGTAGAGACCCAGTACTTC CASSFHRVETQYF
TRBD1 16 many TRBJ1-5 TRBV28 TGTGCCAGCAGCCCCGACAGGGGGCGATCCAATCAGCCCCAGCATTTT CASSPDRGRSNQPQHF
. 12 many TRBJ2-7 TRBV12-3/TRBV12-4 TGTGCCAGCGCCCTATCCCGGGTCGAGCAGTACTTC CASALSRVEQYF
TRBD2 18 few TRBJ2-1 TRBV7-3 TGTGCCAGCAGCGCCCCCGCCATGGGACTAGCGACAGGCAATGAGCAGTTCTTC CASSAPAMGLATGNEQFF